The clone carrying this T cell receptor beta chain came up a few times. Its antigen is not known. Assay used: immunoSEQ multiplex PCR; TCRdb lists only in-frame clones, some missing. The sample includes 2,500 to 3,000 clones, approximately 18% of them seen just once. These data come from a study of T cells in localized non-small cell lung cancer. The study, taken as a whole, reports: The study found T cell clonality highest in uninvolved adjacent lung, above tumor.

Per germline, CDR1 SGDLS and CDR2 YYNGEE. The V gene lost 0 bases and the J gene lost 8 bases, with 12 bases spanning the gap. CDR3 size: 14 residues. The chain couples TRBV9 to TRBJ1-3, with D hard to call. Sequences were derived from lung tumor tissue, sampled before any cancer treatment. This clonotype originated in a male donor aged 60 or older with stage II squamous cell lung carcinoma. CDR3 region: CASSVGQKGDTIYF. DNA for the CDR3: TGTGCCAGCAGCGTAGGACAAAAGGGAGACACCATATATTTT.